A selection of T cell receptor beta chains follows, all from one sample in a study of graft-versus-host responses after intestinal transplantation. These receptors' targets are unknown. The data were produced by immunoSEQ multiplex PCR, yet TCRdb's version contains in-frame clones alone and is incomplete. The profile shows fewer than 130,000 clones, 85% to 95% of them singletons. The specimen comprised unstimulated CD8+ T cells sorted from spleen or lymph node cells, sampled before intestinal transplant. The receptors were sampled from a human donor who received an intestinal transplant. CDR3s include the opening cysteine and the closing phenylalanine or tryptophan. Fields, in order: D gene, J gene, clone size, V gene, CDR3 DNA, CDR3 protein. The D gene is left open where the match is weak. Clone size, where shown, is once, few, many, or a class for clones that have expanded.

D: TRBD1; J: TRBJ2-7; size: -; V: TRBV19; DNA: TGTGCCAGTAGTGGGACAGGGGGCTCCTACGAGCAGTACTTC; CDR3: CASSGTGGSYEQYF
D: TRBD1; J: TRBJ1-2; size: -; V: TRBV16; DNA: TGTGCCAGCAGCCAATCGGCGCGGACAGGGGATTCTAACTATGGCTACACCTTC; CDR3: CASSQSARTGDSNYGYTF
D: -; J: TRBJ2-5; size: once; V: TRBV19; DNA: TGTGCCAGCACAGGGCCCTGGCAGTACTTC; CDR3: CASTGPWQYF
D: TRBD2; J: TRBJ2-7; size: -; V: TRBV11-2; DNA: TGTGCCAGCAGCCCAGCGGGAGAGTACGAGCAGTACTTC; CDR3: CASSPAGEYEQYF
D: -; J: TRBJ2-5; size: -; V: TRBV5-4; DNA: TGTGCCAGCAGCTTCACCGGGACGGCCGGGGATACCCAGTACTTC; CDR3: CASSFTGTAGDTQYF
D: -; J: TRBJ2-3; size: -; V: TRBV29-1; DNA: TGCAGCGTTGAATGGGGGACCACAGATACGCAGTATTTT; CDR3: CSVEWGTTDTQYF
D: -; J: TRBJ1-5; size: -; V: TRBV15; DNA: TGTGCCACCAGCAGGGACACCAATCAGCCCCAGCATTTT; CDR3: CATSRDTNQPQHF
D: TRBD2; J: TRBJ2-7; size: -; V: TRBV7-9; DNA: TGTGCCAGCAGCTTAGCTAGCGGGAGTTTCGACGAGCAGTACTTC; CDR3: CASSLASGSFDEQYF
D: -; J: TRBJ2-7; size: -; V: TRBV11-2; DNA: TGTGCCAGCAGTGGGACACCGTCCTCCTACGAGCAGTACTTC; CDR3: CASSGTPSSYEQYF
D: TRBD2; J: TRBJ2-1; size: -; V: TRBV5-1; DNA: TGCGCCAGCAGCGCACTAGCGGGGAGGTCCTACAATGAGCAGTTCTTC; CDR3: CASSALAGRSYNEQFF
D: -; J: TRBJ2-3; size: -; V: TRBV10-3; DNA: TGTGCCATCACCGCCAGGGGGGACGCAGATACGCAGTATTTT; CDR3: CAITARGDADTQYF
D: -; J: TRBJ1-1; size: -; V: TRBV28; DNA: TGTGCCAGCAGTTTGTACGGGACACCCGACCCCATGAACACTGAAGCTTTCTTT; CDR3: CASSLYGTPDPMNTEAFF
D: -; J: TRBJ1-1; size: -; V: TRBV28; DNA: TGTGCCAGCAGTCCTCTCAAAGTAAGCACTGAAGCTTTCTTT; CDR3: CASSPLKVSTEAFF
D: -; J: TRBJ2-7; size: -; V: TRBV5-1; DNA: TGCGCCAGCAGCTTGGTCGGTCAGAGTAGCTACGAGCAGTACTTC; CDR3: CASSLVGQSSYEQYF
D: TRBD1; J: TRBJ1-4; size: few; V: TRBV4-1; DNA: TGCGCCAGCGGATTTACAGGGGAGGATGAAAAACTGTTTTTT; CDR3: CASGFTGEDEKLFF
D: -; J: TRBJ1-2; size: -; V: TRBV6-5; DNA: TGTGCCAGCAGTTACGGAACAGGGAGGGGCTACACCTTC; CDR3: CASSYGTGRGYTF
D: -; J: TRBJ2-6; size: -; V: TRBV11-2; DNA: TGTGCCAGCAGCCCGACTACCTCCGGGGCCAACGTCCTGACTTTC; CDR3: CASSPTTSGANVLTF
D: -; J: TRBJ2-3; size: -; V: TRBV2; DNA: TGTGCCAGCAGTCGAGCTCGGGGTTATAGCACAGATACGCAGTATTTT; CDR3: CASSRARGYSTDTQYF
D: -; J: TRBJ2-7; size: -; V: TRBV11-2; DNA: TGTGCCAGCAGCTTAGACCCCGGGACTCACCACTACGAGCAGTACTTC; CDR3: CASSLDPGTHHYEQYF
D: -; J: TRBJ2-1; size: -; V: TRBV19; DNA: TGTGCCAGTAGGGGAATCGAAAATGAGCAGTTCTTC; CDR3: CASRGIENEQFF
D: TRBD2; J: TRBJ2-5; size: -; V: TRBV29-1; DNA: TGCAGCGTTGCTTTGGGGGGGGAGACCCAGTACTTC; CDR3: CSVALGGETQYF
D: -; J: TRBJ2-7; size: -; V: TRBV4-1; DNA: TGCGCCAGCAGCCAAGATGTGGCGGAAGAGCAGTACTTC; CDR3: CASSQDVAEEQYF
D: -; J: TRBJ1-2; size: few; V: TRBV7-9; DNA: TGTGCCAGCAGGGAGAGCCTCGATGGCTACACCTTC; CDR3: CASRESLDGYTF
D: TRBD1; J: TRBJ1-1; size: -; V: TRBV30; DNA: TGTGCCTGGAGTGTAACAGGGGCTGAAGCTTTCTTT; CDR3: CAWSVTGAEAFF
D: -; J: TRBJ2-1; size: -; V: TRBV11-2; DNA: TGTGCCAGCAGCCCAGGCTACAATGAGCAGTTCTTC; CDR3: CASSPGYNEQFF
D: TRBD1; J: TRBJ1-1; size: -; V: TRBV28; DNA: TGTGCCAGCAGTTCGGACAGGGGGAATGAAGCTTTCTTT; CDR3: CASSSDRGNEAFF
D: -; J: TRBJ2-5; size: -; V: TRBV6-5; DNA: TGTGCCAGCAGTTACATTAGCAGCAGCGCACAAGAGACCCAGTACTTC; CDR3: CASSYISSSAQETQYF
D: TRBD1; J: TRBJ1-4; size: -; V: TRBV7-6; DNA: TGTGCCAGCAGCCGGGACAGTGGAATGGGAGTAGTCGAAAAACTGTTTTTT; CDR3: CASSRDSGMGVVEKLFF
D: -; J: TRBJ1-1; size: -; V: TRBV30; DNA: TGTGCCTGGAGGGGGGAAAACACTGAAGCTTTCTTT; CDR3: CAWRGENTEAFF
D: -; J: TRBJ1-4; size: -; V: TRBV4-2; DNA: TGTGCCAGCAGCCAAGATTTTAGCCAGGACATATGGGGAAATGAAAAACTGTTTTTT; CDR3: CASSQDFSQDIWGNEKLFF
D: -; J: TRBJ1-5; size: -; V: TRBV19; DNA: TGTGCCAGTAGTCAGGGCCAGCCCCAGCATTTT; CDR3: CASSQGQPQHF
D: -; J: TRBJ1-4; size: -; V: TRBV7-8; DNA: TGTGCCAGCAGCTTAGAACGAGAACAGGGTAATGAAAAACTGTTTTTT; CDR3: CASSLEREQGNEKLFF
D: TRBD2; J: TRBJ2-1; size: -; V: TRBV13; DNA: TGTGCCAGCAGCTTAGGGCGGGAGGGCCAGGGTGAGCAGTTCTTC; CDR3: CASSLGREGQGEQFF
D: TRBD2; J: TRBJ2-1; size: -; V: TRBV5-1; DNA: TGCGCCAGCAGCTTGGTAACTAGCGGCGACAATGAGCAGTTCTTC; CDR3: CASSLVTSGDNEQFF
D: -; J: TRBJ1-1; size: -; V: TRBV7-6; DNA: TGTGCCAGCAGCTTAGGTCACATTTCCAATGAAGCTTTCTTT; CDR3: CASSLGHISNEAFF
D: TRBD1; J: TRBJ2-6; size: -; V: TRBV14; DNA: TGTGCCAGCAGCCCCCTAGGGGGCTCTAGGGGGGCCAACGTCCTGACTTTC; CDR3: CASSPLGGSRGANVLTF
D: TRBD2; J: TRBJ2-1; size: once; V: TRBV28; DNA: TGTGCCAGCAGGGGTCTAGCGGGAGGCCCCTACAATGAGCAGTTCTTC; CDR3: CASRGLAGGPYNEQFF
D: -; J: TRBJ2-1; size: -; V: TRBV14; DNA: TGTGCCAGCAGCCAAGATGGGGGCCCCGCCTCCTACAATGAGCAGTTCTTC; CDR3: CASSQDGGPASYNEQFF
D: TRBD1; J: TRBJ2-5; size: -; V: TRBV5-5; DNA: TGTGCCAGCAGCCCCGGGACAGGGGTAAAGACCCAGTACTTC; CDR3: CASSPGTGVKTQYF